This entry lists 30 T cell receptor beta chains sequenced from one sample in a study of blood T cells in healthy people across ages. A second PCR of 7 to 11 cycles used a sample-barcoded 5' primer and a J-beta primer mix. TCRdb re-analysed the 5' RACE reads in MiXCR, keeping a single row per CDR3 protein. The sample includes approximately 850,000 distinct CDR3 sequences, about three fifths seen only once; the top ten take about 20%. Sequenced: blood. All receptors derive from a man aged 25 to 40 in good health.

This clonotype was seen only a few times. The chain employs TRBV20-1 and TRBJ2-3, with a possible D match to TRBD1 (6 bases). The CDR3 loop spans 16 amino acids. Germline V gene sequence: CDR1 DFQATT, CDR2 SNEGSKA (reference sequence). Between the trimmed V and J ends, which lost 2 bases and 2 bases, there was a span of 17 bases. The CDR3 is CSARRHPGQSTDTQYF. The DNA for the CDR3 is TGCAGTGCTAGACGACATCCGGGACAATCCACAGATACGCAGTATTTT.

This clonotype was counted between two and nine times. This rearrangement joins TRBV7-2 to TRBJ1-2, with a possible D match to TRBD1 (5 bases). CDR3 size: 13 residues. Per the germline V gene, CDR1 is SGHTA and CDR2 is FQGNSA. V was pared by 3 bases and J by 8 bases, with 13 bases between. CDR3 bases: TGTGCCAGCAGCTTGATGGGGGGACGAGGCTACACCTTC. Its translation is CASSLMGGRGYTF.

The chain is built from TRBV4-1 and TRBJ1-2, with no clear D. The CDR3 loop spans 13 amino acids. V lost 3 bases to trimming and J lost 7 bases, with 12 bases between them. Germline V lookup: CDR1 MGHRA, CDR2 YSYEKL. CDR3 DNA: TGCGCCAGCAGCCAGCATAGTAATTCTGGCTACACCTTC. This codes for CASSQHSNSGYTF.

The sample holds a few counts of this clonotype. The rearrangement links TRBV20-1 to TRBJ2-6, with a weak D call TRBD1 (6 bases). The V end was cut by 6 bases, the J end by 0 bases, with 21 bases between. Germline CDR1 reads DFQATT; CDR2 reads SNEGSKA (reference sequence). The CDR3 contains 18 residues. The CDR3 region has the DNA TGCAGTGCCCCTACCACCGGGACACTCGACTCTGGGGCCAACGTCCTGACTTTC. The encoded protein is CSAPTTGTLDSGANVLTF.

The genes are TRBV20-1 and TRBJ1-6; D is unclear. The V and J ends lost 2 bases and 7 bases respectively, with 21 bases between them. The CDR3 has 17 residues. Per the germline V gene, CDR1 is DFQATT and CDR2 is SNEGSKA (reference sequence). The CDR3 protein is CSARKGTSSSPNSPLHF. Written as DNA, the CDR3 is TGCAGTGCTAGAAAGGGTACGAGCTCTTCCCCGAATTCACCCCTCCACTTT.

This chain connects TRBV28 to TRBJ2-3, with 10 bases lining up with TRBD2. The J segment lost 0 bases and the V segment lost 6 bases, leaving 6 bases of the junction unmatched. The V gene's germline CDR1 is MDHEN and CDR2 SYDVKM. This CDR3 is 16 amino acids long. As DNA, the CDR3 is TGTGCCAGCAGCCCGGGACTAGCGAGAAGCACAGATACGCAGTATTTT. It specifies CASSPGLARSTDTQYF.

This clonotype showed up just a few times. The chain has TRBV4-2 and TRBJ2-1, with 7 bases identical to TRBD2. This CDR3 spans 17 amino acids. Germline-derived CDR1 and CDR2 are LGHNA and YNFKEQ. The J segment lost 6 bases and the V segment lost 3 bases, leaving 14 bases of the junction unmatched. In DNA form, the CDR3 reads TGTGCCAGCAGCCATCGAGGTGAACTAGCGCTCCTCAATGAGCAGTTCTTC. Its protein is CASSHRGELALLNEQFF.

With regard to this clonotype: Germline and junction disagree at one end, which may indicate a read error. The chain couples TRBV20-1 to TRBJ1-6, with a possible D match to TRBD1 (6 bases). This CDR3 has 14 amino acids. CDR1 DFQATT and CDR2 SNEGSKA come from the germline V gene (reference sequence). The CDR3 coding sequence is TGCAGTGCTAGTTGGGACACCCATAATCCACCCCTCCACTTT. It encodes CSASWDTHNPPLHF.

The J gene is TRBJ2-5, the V gene TRBV29-1; maybe TRBD1 (5 bases). The CDR3 is made up of 18 amino acids. Germline lookup yields CDR1 SQVTM and CDR2 ANQGSEA. The V end was cut by 6 bases, the J end by 0 bases, with 26 bases between. The CDR3 here is CSVPGVGDSFGYQETQYF. The CDR3 coding sequence is TGCAGCGTCCCAGGAGTAGGTGACAGCTTCGGCTACCAAGAGACCCAGTACTTC.

The chain recombines TRBV7-2 with TRBJ2-5, with TRBD1 matching over 7 bases. The trim removed 5 bases at V and 2 bases at J, leaving 5 bases unmatched. The V gene's germline CDR1 is SGHTA and CDR2 FQGNSA. The CDR3 totals 14 residues. The CDR3 nucleotides are TGTGCCAGCAGCCATGGGACAGTACAAGAGACCCAGTACTTC. It yields the protein CASSHGTVQETQYF.

The V and J genes are TRBV11-1 and TRBJ2-1; D not certain. The CDR3 has 14 residues. Germline V CDR1 and CDR2: SGHAT, FQDESV (reference sequence). Trimming cost V 3 bases and J 2 bases, with 8 bases left between them. The CDR3 bases are TGTGCCAGCAGCTTCCACATAACCTACAATGAGCAGTTCTTC. Protein product: CASSFHITYNEQFF.

CDR3 sequence reads: CASSPTAGGYTF. In nucleotides, the CDR3 is TGTGCCAGCAGCCCTACAGCGGGCGGCTACACCTTC. This rearrangement joins TRBV7-2 to TRBJ1-2; D is ambiguous. Trimming pared 5 bases from V and 8 bases from J, leaving 12 bases between. CDR3 length: 12 residues. Per germline, CDR1 SGHTA and CDR2 FQGNSA.

This CDR3 reads CASTISPSYEQYF. CDR3 coding DNA: TGTGCCAGCACGATCAGCCCATCCTACGAGCAGTACTTC. V gene TRBV6-6 combines with J gene TRBJ2-7; D is undetermined. The germline CDR1 and CDR2 sequences are MNHNY and SVGAGI (reference sequence). The CDR3 length is 13 residues. V was shortened by 7 bases and J by 1 base, with 11 bases between the two germline ends.

This clonotype was seen only once. The V call is TRBV6-2 or TRBV6-3, the J call TRBJ2-7; D gene ambiguous. The J call may not be correct, given that the DNA end is closer to TRBJ2-5. There are 13 residues in the CDR3. The germline V gene has CDR1 MNHEY and CDR2 SVGEGT. This chain's CDR3 is CASIRPNGETQYF. In DNA, the CDR3 is TGTGCCAGCATAAGACCGAATGGGGAGACCCAGTACTTC.

The chain couples TRBV20-1 to TRBJ1-5; the D is unclear. V was cut by 6 bases and J by 0 bases, with 9 bases left in between. CDR1 and CDR2 from the germline V gene are DFQATT and SNEGSKA (reference sequence). This CDR3 has 13 residues. The CDR3 sequence is CSALQASNQPQHF. As DNA, the CDR3 is TGCAGTGCCCTGCAGGCTAGCAATCAGCCCCAGCATTTT.

The chain joins TRBV29-1 to TRBJ2-4, with D uncertain. Judging by the DNA end, TRBJ2-5 fits better; the J call may be wrong. Germline-derived CDR1 and CDR2 are SQVTM and ANQGSEA. The CDR3 is 12 amino acids. CDR3 protein: CSVEDHSETQYF. In DNA, the CDR3 is TGCAGCGTTGAAGATCACTCAGAGACCCAGTACTTC.

This chain joins TRBV7-2 and TRBJ2-1; the D is unclear. Trimming cost V 5 bases and J 9 bases, with 11 bases left between them. The length of the CDR3 is 12 residues. Germline V gene lookup returns CDR1 SGHTA and CDR2 FQGNSA. Here the CDR3 DNA reads TGTGCCAGCAGCGACACGCGGCCTGAGCAGTTCTTC. Its translation: CASSDTRPEQFF.

This clonotype came up a few times. The rearrangement uses TRBV4-2 and TRBJ1-6, with TRBD1 as a possible D gene (6 bases). This CDR3 has 14 residues. Germline CDR1 LGHNA, CDR2 YNFKEQ. Trimming cost V 0 bases and J 12 bases, with 12 bases left between them. Here the CDR3 DNA reads TGTGCCAGCAGCCAAGATCGGGGGCACAGACCCCTCCACTTT. Amino acids: CASSQDRGHRPLHF.

CDR3 loop: CASSETQAWETPSTDTQYF. CDR3 coding DNA: TGCGCCAGCAGTGAGACACAGGCTTGGGAGACCCCTAGCACAGATACGCAGTATTTT. The rearrangement uses TRBV10-2 and TRBJ2-3, with D perhaps being TRBD1 or TRBD2 (5 bases each). V was trimmed by 2 bases and J by 0 bases, leaving 21 bases between them. The CDR3 runs 19 residues. Germline CDR1 reads WSHSY; CDR2 reads SAAADI.

This clonotype was observed many times. J is TRBJ2-7 and V is TRBV12-3 or TRBV12-4; D gene uncertain. The CDR3 is made up of 14 amino acids. Trimming left V 3 bases short and J 4 bases short, with 13 bases between. CDR3 amino acids: CASSFTLREYEQYF. The DNA for the CDR3 is TGTGCCAGCAGTTTCACCCTTCGCGAATACGAGCAGTACTTC.

J is TRBJ2-1 and V is TRBV29-1, with TRBD2 identical over 7 bases. The J call may not be correct, given that the DNA end is closer to TRBJ2-7. CDR1 is SQVTM and CDR2 is ANQGSEA in the germline V gene. The CDR3 is 11 amino acids. The CDR3 loop is CSVLADNEQYF. CDR3 bases: TGCAGCGTTCTAGCGGACAATGAGCAGTACTTC.

The sample holds a few counts of this clonotype. V is TRBV24-1 and J is TRBJ2-7, with 10 bases fitting TRBD2. CDR3 length: 14 amino acids. The germline gives CDR1 KGHDR, CDR2 SFDVKD. Trimming took 4 bases from V and 7 from J; bases not matched to a gene: 6. The CDR3 DNA is TGTGCCACCAGTGACCTAGCGGGAGTCAATGAGCAGTACTTC. This codes for CATSDLAGVNEQYF.

The V call is TRBV7-2, the J call TRBJ2-2; D is unresolved. Germline CDR1 reads SGHTA; CDR2 reads FQGNSA. Trimming stripped 4 bases from V and 2 bases from J, with 11 bases between. This CDR3 spans 15 amino acids. The CDR3 loop reads CASSWWSENTGELFF. The DNA for the CDR3 is TGTGCCAGCAGCTGGTGGTCGGAAAACACCGGGGAGCTGTTTTTT.

The chain employs TRBV20-1 and TRBJ2-4, with TRBD2 as a possible D gene (5 bases). The end of the DNA is better explained by TRBJ2-5, so the J call may be wrong. CDR1 DFQATT and CDR2 SNEGSKA come from the germline V gene (reference sequence). The CDR3 consists of 15 residues. The CDR3 reads CSALDYSLPQETQYF. In DNA form, the CDR3 reads TGCAGTGCTCTAGACTACTCTCTTCCCCAAGAGACCCAGTACTTC.

The chain couples TRBV7-2 to TRBJ2-1, with 9 positions matching TRBD2. Germline CDR1 and CDR2: SGHTA and FQGNSA. V shed 5 bases, J shed 5 bases, and the junction held 16 bases outside the gene matches. The CDR3 covers 18 residues. The CDR3 sequence: CASSPGTSFYDLNNEQFF. In nucleotides, the CDR3 is TGTGCCAGCAGCCCCGGGACTAGCTTCTATGACTTAAACAATGAGCAGTTCTTC.

The chain employs TRBV3-1 and TRBJ2-5; the match to TRBD2 covers 7 bases. The length of the CDR3 is 14 residues. Germline V CDR1 and CDR2: LGHDT, YNNKEL (reference sequence). J lost 5 bases, V lost 4 bases, and 7 bases had no gene match. CDR3 nucleotide sequence: TGTGCCAGCAGCCCATCTAGCGGCGGGGAGACCCAGTACTTC. Amino acids: CASSPSSGGETQYF.

The rearrangement uses TRBV6-5 and TRBJ2-3; weak D call: TRBD2 (6 bases). This CDR3 has 13 residues. V was shortened by 6 bases and J by 6 bases, with 13 bases between the two germline ends. Germline V gives CDR1 MNHEY, CDR2 SVGAGI. The CDR3, as DNA: TGTGCCAGCAGAGGGACTTCCGGGGATACGCAGTATTTT. Its translation: CASRGTSGDTQYF.

The V gene is TRBV28, the J gene TRBJ2-7; D assignment may be TRBD1 or TRBD2 (5 bases each). CDR3 length: 16 amino acids. Per the germline V gene, CDR1 is MDHEN and CDR2 is SYDVKM. The V end lost 2 bases, the J end lost 0 bases, and 14 bases lay between the germline ends. CDR3: CASSLPPGTSSYEQYF. As DNA, the CDR3 is TGTGCCAGCAGTTTACCCCCAGGGACGAGCTCCTACGAGCAGTACTTC. The full variable domain, completed using reference TRBV28 and TRBJ2-7, is DVKVTQSSRYLVKRTGEKVFLECVQDMDHENMFWYRQDPGLGLRLIYFSYDVKMKEKGDIPEGYSVSREKKERFSLILESASTNQTSMYLCASSLPPGTSSYEQYFGPGTRLTVT.

This chain links TRBV6-5 with TRBJ2-4; no definite D call. CDR1 and CDR2 (germline): MNHEY, SVGAGI. V was shortened by 5 bases and J by 8 bases, with 16 bases between the two germline ends. This CDR3 has 14 residues. The CDR3 spells CASSVVGQSDIQYF. The CDR3 DNA reads TGTGCCAGCAGTGTTGTTGGCCAGTCGGACATTCAGTACTTC.

The chain recombines TRBV6-6 with TRBJ2-7; the D is unclear. Trimming left V 2 bases short and J 8 bases short, with 16 bases between. Germline V gives CDR1 MNHNY, CDR2 SVGAGI (reference sequence). The length of the CDR3 is 14 residues. CDR3 in amino acids: CASSYPGSARKQYF. CDR3 nucleotide sequence: TGTGCCAGCAGTTACCCCGGGTCTGCGCGGAAGCAGTACTTC.